This TCR beta chain comes out of a study of shared clonotypes between healthy human individuals. Whole-study context: CD4 naive cells filled three plates per donor, CD4 memory three, CD8 naive two and CD8 memory one. Study-wide points: Expectations were that clonotype sharing among donors would be affected by sequencing depth.

A remark on this clone: Its antigen is as yet unknown.

The CDR3 totals 16 residues. Per the germline V gene, CDR1 is SEHNR and CDR2 is FQNEAQ (reference sequence). Trimming removed 1 base from V and 0 bases from J, with 10 bases in between. Naive CD8 cells comprised CD45RO-negative, CCR7-positively selected cells, excluding terminally differentiated effector memory CD45RA+ cells. The donors, all of them Caucasian adults, lived in Nashville, Tennessee. Template for every sorted-subset replicate PCR totaled around 200 ng DNA, tens of thousands of T cell genomes. TCRdb's table, derived via immunoSEQ multiplex PCR, lists solely in-frame clones and lacks some. The sample consists of around 1.9 million clones, about 93% of them appearing once.

Sample: naive CD8+ T cells from PBMCs. The chain employs TRBV7-9 and TRBJ1-3; the D gene is possibly TRBD1 (5 bases). This clonotype originated in a man younger than 35 in good health. Some clones in this sample may be carry-over from other donors' samples. This CDR3 reads CASSLEAGDSGNTIYF. The CDR3 coding sequence is TGTGCCAGCAGCTTAGAGGCGGGGGACTCTGGAAACACCATATATTTT.